Below, 2 T cell receptor beta chains from the same sample are listed, as sequenced in a study of response to subunit inactivated influenza vaccine. TCRdb used MiXCR to reprocess the RT-PCR reads, holding one entry per CDR3 protein. The sample lists hundreds of thousands of distinct CDR3 sequences; about 14% were seen once. The sequenced sample was PBMCs from blood, obtained around two weeks before vaccination. The receptors originated from a man over 45 who received an inactivated influenza vaccine.

This chain joins TRBV29-1 and TRBJ2-1; possibly TRBD1 for D (5 bases). CDR3 length: 15 residues. V was clipped by 5 bases and J by 0 bases, with 14 bases between them. Germline CDR1 SQVTM, CDR2 ANQGSEA. The CDR3 nucleotides read TGCAGCGTTCTTACAGGCCTTAGCTCCTACAATGAGCAGTTCTTC. It translates to CSVLTGLSSYNEQFF.

This clonotype was seen only a few times. This sequence joins TRBV28 and TRBJ2-7, with a weak D call TRBD1 (6 bases). CDR1 and CDR2 from the germline V gene are MDHEN and SYDVKM. V lost 4 bases, J lost 7 bases, and 20 bases lay in between. This CDR3 has 15 amino acids. The CDR3 coding sequence is TGTGCCAGCAGTTCCATTGACAGGATCACGGGGGAGCAGTACTTC. The encoded protein is CASSSIDRITGEQYF.